The rows below give T cell receptor beta chains drawn from one sample of a study of blood T cell repertoires in COVID-19. Some clones are missing from TCRdb's copy, which holds only in-frame ones; the method was immunoSEQ multiplex PCR. Of some 120,000 clones detected, roughly 86% appear once; the ten largest clones hold more than 3.5%. The sequencing sample was made of peripheral blood. These receptors all stem from a woman aged 55-70 years with acute or convalescent COVID-19. The CDR3 runs from the conserved cysteine through the conserved F or W. D genes are given only for firm matches.

J,D,V,CDR3
TRBJ2-1,TRBD1,TRBV7-3,CASSALDRDEQFF
TRBJ2-2,NA,TRBV27,CASSGQIDTGELFF
TRBJ1-3,TRBD1,TRBV29-1,CSVETGTVSGNTIYF
TRBJ2-1,NA,TRBV7-2,CASSLSGKREQFF
TRBJ2-5,NA,TRBV19,CASSRARQETQYF
TRBJ1-4,NA,TRBV19,CASSRGETGDEKLFF
TRBJ2-7,TRBD2,TRBV19,CASSILRGSQPHEQYF
TRBJ1-1,NA,TRBV11-3,CASSFRLTDEAFF
TRBJ1-3,NA,TRBV2,CASSERGVPGNTIYF
TRBJ1-5,TRBD1,TRBV19,CASSTLLRTGGVQPQHF
TRBJ2-5,NA,TRBV2,CASTIEETQYF
TRBJ2-2,NA,TRBV2,CASSTRGDGTGELFF
TRBJ1-5,TRBD1,TRBV6-6,CASREGQQVQPQHF
TRBJ1-2,NA,TRBV9,CASSPSFQFISGYGYTF
TRBJ2-2,TRBD1,TRBV27,CASSPTDRGPPGELFF